These 12 T cell receptor beta chains originate from one sample sequenced in a study of T cells in women clearing cervical HPV infection. Method: immunoSEQ multiplex PCR; TCRdb's copy keeps in-frame clones and lacks some. The sample includes 20,000 to 25,000 clones. Source material: blood buffy coat. Receptors originate from a woman aged 18 to 75 with a cervical HPV16 infection that either progressed to CIN3+ or cleared (not recorded which).

Remarks on this clone: Sequencing ends 3 residues short of the CDR3 end; the germline J gene provides the rest. This chain uses TRBV5-4 with TRBJ2-4; 10 nucleotides line up with TRBD2. CDR1 is SGHNT and CDR2 is YYREEE in the germline V gene (reference sequence). The CDR3 length is 16 residues. J lost 0 bases, V lost 4 bases, and 4 bases had no gene match. Incomplete CDR3 DNA: TGTGCCAGCAGCATCAGACTAGCGGGAGCCAAAAACATT. This sequence encodes CASSIRLAGAKNI. The whole CDR3 reads CASSIRLAGAKNIQYF.

On this clone itself: The read finishes 3 residues shy of the CDR3 end, and the germline J gene is used to complete it. This chain joins TRBV20-1 and TRBJ2-1; TRBD2 agrees at 9 bases. This CDR3 spans 14 amino acids. V lost 3 bases and J lost 9; bases outside the gene matches: 9. Germline V gene lookup returns CDR1 DFQATT and CDR2 SNEGSKA (reference sequence). CDR3 in amino acids: CSASVRGGWGEQFF. The CDR3 DNA, read in part, is TGCAGTGCTAGTGTGCGGGGGGGCTGGGGTGAG.

Concerning this clone: The CDR3 extends 3 residues past the end of the read, so its final part is completed from the germline J gene. The chain uses TRBV19 and TRBJ1-5; 7 nucleotides line up with TRBD1. The CDR3 totals 13 residues. Trimming took 10 bases from V and 5 from J; bases not matched to a gene: 8. Germline CDR1 and CDR2: LNHDA and SQIVND (reference sequence). The part of the CDR3 DNA that was read is TGTGCCACAGGACAGGTAAGGCATCAGCCC. Protein sequence: CATGQVRHQP. The whole CDR3 sequence is CATGQVRHQPQHF.

On this clone itself: The CDR3 end lies 3 residues beyond the end of the read and is filled in from the germline J gene. The chain has TRBV20-1 and TRBJ1-2, with 9 bases lining up with TRBD1. The CDR3 has 18 amino acids. Germline CDR1 and CDR2: DFQATT and SNEGSKA (reference sequence). The trim removed 1 base at V and 1 base at J, leaving 13 bases unmatched. The sequenced CDR3 bases are TGCAGTGCTAGAGGAGATCCGGGACAGGGTGAAATTAACTATGGC. Protein sequence: CSARGDPGQGEINYG. The entire CDR3 is CSARGDPGQGEINYGYTF.

Comments on this clone: The CDR3 end falls 3 residues outside the read, so it is completed with the germline J gene. The rearrangement links TRBV7-8 to TRBJ2-3; 14 bases are shared with TRBD2. The CDR3 contains 18 residues. Germline CDR1 SGHVS, CDR2 FQNEAQ. V shed 1 base, J shed 2 bases, and the junction held 5 bases outside the gene matches. CDR3 region: CASSLGTSGGLHTDTQYF. The CDR3 DNA, read in part, is TGTGCCAGCAGCTTAGGGACTAGCGGGGGGCTGCACACAGATACG.

Regarding this clone: The read is 3 residues too short to cover the CDR3 end, so that end is filled in from the germline J gene. The chain uses TRBV10-2 and TRBJ2-2, with D maybe TRBD2 (5 bases). CDR1 and CDR2 from the germline V gene are WSHSY and SAAADI. This CDR3 has 14 residues. Deletions cut 7 bases from V and 5 bases from J, with 14 bases between. The CDR3 is CASIVGVGTGELFF. The sequenced part of the CDR3 DNA is TGCGCCAGCATTGTCGGGGTGGGGACCGGGGAG.

The CDR3 reads CASSPGNIEDTEAFF. The CDR3 bases that were read are TGTGCCAGCAGCCCAGGGAACATAGAGGACACTGAA. This chain joins TRBV11-1 and TRBJ1-1; weak D call: TRBD1 (5 bases). The CDR3 goes on 3 residues after the read ends, and that part is filled in from the germline J gene. Germline values: CDR1 SGHAT, CDR2 FQDESV (reference sequence). The CDR3 contains 15 residues. Trimming shortened V by 5 bases and J by 3 bases, and 16 bases separated the two germline ends.

Worth noting for this clone: The sequenced fragment ends 3 residues before the CDR3 boundary, so the rest is inferred from the germline J gene. This chain connects TRBV9 to TRBJ2-7; no clear D gene. The germline V and J ends were trimmed by 0 bases and 3 bases, with 7 bases remaining between them. The CDR3 is 13 amino acids. Germline CDR1 reads SGDLS; CDR2 reads YYNGEE. Partial CDR3 DNA: TGTGCCAGCAGCGTAGGCCCCAGCTACGAG. This sequence encodes CASSVGPSYE. The CDR3 as a whole reads CASSVGPSYEQYF.

Points on this clone: The missing CDR3 end, 3 residues past where the read stops, is filled in from the germline J gene. The rearrangement links TRBV7-3 to TRBJ1-1; the D gene is possibly TRBD1 (6 bases). This CDR3 has 21 amino acids. Germline V gene lookup returns CDR1 SGHTA and CDR2 FQGTGA. The V gene lost 1 base and the J gene lost 1 base, with 28 bases spanning the gap. The CDR3 protein is CASSLNPGVGHSFTANTEAFF. The DNA read from the CDR3 is TGTGCCAGCAGCTTAAACCCCGGGGTGGGACACAGTTTTACCGCGAACACTGAA.

On this clone: The read finishes 3 residues shy of the CDR3 end, and the germline J gene is used to complete it. This sequence joins TRBV30 and TRBJ2-3, with D possibly being TRBD2 (6 bases). The CDR3 spans 14 residues. Germline CDR1 reads GTSNPN; CDR2 reads SVGIG (reference sequence). The CDR3 region is CAWGTGGSNQPQYF. Partial CDR3 DNA: TGTGCCTGGGGGACCGGGGGTAGCAATCAGCCG.

Comment on this clone: From the germline J gene comes the end of the CDR3, since the read stops 3 residues before it. This chain joins TRBV30 and TRBJ2-2; 8 positions match TRBD2. The CDR3 is 13 residues long. Germline V CDR1 and CDR2: GTSNPN, SVGIG (reference sequence). The CDR3 sequence is CASRGGTDSPLFF. CDR3 DNA (partial): TGTGCCTCCCGCGGGGGGACGGATTCACCG.

Of note for this clone: The read ends 3 residues shy of where the CDR3 ends; the end is completed using the germline J gene. The J gene is TRBJ1-6, the V gene TRBV4-1; 9 bases are a match to TRBD1. This CDR3 has 14 residues. The V gene end was trimmed by 4 bases and the J gene end by 7 bases; junction bases not matched to a gene: 2. The germline V gene has CDR1 MGHRA and CDR2 YSYEKL. The CDR3 reads CASSPGTGNSPLHF. CDR3 DNA (partial): TGCGCCAGCAGCCCCGGGACAGGGAATTCACCC.